This T cell receptor (beta chain) is from a study of OX40 agonist ivuxolimab in advanced cancers. Study-level information: Previous treatment with anti-PD-1, anti-PD-L1 or anti-CTLA-4 therapy was allowed; 40% had received some. Partial responses were achieved by three patients: one hepatocellular carcinoma, two cutaneous melanoma.

General study findings and limits: Part of the nonresponder group also had normalized T-cell clonal expansion that was low.

As to this clone: Its antigen is currently unknown.

TCRdb keeps only in-frame clones here, not all; method: immunoSEQ multiplex PCR. The sample records around 67,000 clones, about 88% being singletons. With 5 bases clipped from V and 5 bases from J, the junction kept 11 bases outside the gene matches. Per germline, CDR1 SEHNR and CDR2 FQNEAQ (reference sequence). There are 16 residues in the CDR3. The clonotype comes from an adult with an advanced solid tumor such as melanoma, head and neck, liver or kidney cancer. The chain carries TRBV7-9 and TRBJ2-3; 9 positions agree with TRBD2. Source: CD4+ or CD8+ T cells sorted from blood, taken in a trial of the OX40 agonist ivuxolimab. CDR3 protein: CASSPGGLASRDTQYF. The CDR3 DNA is TGTGCCAGCAGCCCCGGTGGACTAGCGTCCCGAGATACGCAGTATTTT.